The TCR beta chain described here comes from a study of cytomegalovirus exposure and HLA in healthy donors (dated by TCRdb to between 2016 and 2019). Background for the entire study: An earlier analysis of more than 550 of the donors reported approximately 260 Gb of sequence data and 95 million to 130 million unique TCR beta sequences obtained from around 180 million T cells. The later analysis used no new phenotypic data to find candidate immune exposures, relying instead on TCR beta sequences and their occurrence across donors. Of the roughly 400 genotyped donors, less than 85% were placed in the genetic ancestry cluster associated with self-reported Caucasian donors. A later genetic analysis took genome-wide SNP genotypes for about 55% of the 666 donors and used that subset as a discovery cohort. About 5 DR-DQ haplotypes were handled as single units for association and clustering, since linkage in the cohort was strong. The aim of the study was to test whether cataloging public T cell receptors could identify signatures of past pathogen exposure. To decide whether each TCR beta V gene segment behaved as functional or pseudogenic, an earlier analysis of some 600 of the donors relied on high-throughput TCR beta sequencing. A later analysis re-examined previously published TCR beta repertoires from about 670 donors and added high-resolution HLA genotyping to investigate patterns of TCR occurrence. All discovery cohort repertoires had been generated on a single sequencing platform. Along with the approximately 700-subject first cohort, a separate validation cohort of about 110 different subjects was used. Typing coverage differed by locus: A, B, C, DRB1 and DQB1 were typed in roughly 629-630 donors, DQA1 in approximately 520, DPA1 in 606, and DPB1 in approximately 450. High-throughput TCR immunosequencing, statistical association of individual TCRs with disease status, and machine learning were combined to predict cytomegalovirus infection status. Alongside the repertoire data, information on donor age, sex, ethnicity and CMV serostatus was compiled. HLA typing included class I and class II loci at four-digit resolution. About 300 gigabases of sequencing data and approximately 92 million unique TCR sequences made up an early release that covered over 550 HLA-typed donors. On average, 235,054 unique TCR beta nucleotide sequences were sequenced per donor among about 400 genotyped donors of the cohort, with 15% to 20% of those sequences being non-productive. Using immunosequencing, the study profiled T cell repertoires from around 680 subjects and related those repertoires to cytomegalovirus serostatus. The research as a whole found: A later analysis found that most CMV-associated TCR beta chains appeared HLA-restricted, with HLA associations seemingly driven largely by CMV exposure. CMV serostatus was the only immune exposure information available for the cohort. In both the original and validation cohorts, the classifier was reported to diagnose cytomegalovirus status with high specificity and sensitivity. Some IMGT-functional V segments, including TRBV6-2 and TRBV6-3, could not be distinguished by the 87-base-pair reads and were therefore excluded. In a later analysis, several top co-occurrence clusters were reported to appear linked to parvovirus B19, influenza, CMV and Epstein-Barr virus. A further reported finding was that TCR beta sequences accurately predicted the HLA-A and HLA-B alleles for most subjects in the first cohort. Assigning TCR associations to individual alleles was difficult when HLA alleles, especially DR and DQ, strongly co-occurred. A group of highly shared sequence variants was considered likely to be a technical artifact of the sequencing pipeline. A later genetic analysis reported fewer N-insertions in productive TCRs among donors in an Asian-associated ancestry cluster than the roughly 650-donor mean. Across donors, most TCR sequences were observed very rarely, whereas some public TCRs were present in many individuals. In a later analysis, the rate of TCR association differed among HLA loci, with DRB1 alleles having the most associated TCRs and HLA-C alleles having the fewest. Because counts were too low, about 18 rarely observed V segments, including chromosome 9 orphons, were excluded from the earlier analysis of 587 of the donors. Presence/absence analyses assumed roughly uniform sequencing depth across donors, an assumption that may not hold. In a later analysis, HLA-associated TCR beta chains were found to be more clonally expanded and to have lower generation probabilities than equally common non-associated chains. The authors suggested that the approach could potentially be generalized to other disease states and immunological phenotypes. Linkage disequilibrium might explain the correlated functional status among segregating V segments, but an unknown experimental factor could not be ruled out. A total of 150 to 200 TCR beta chains were listed by the study as associated with cytomegalovirus. Broadly in line with IMGT annotations, most TCR beta V segments showed up in productive rearrangements about 90% or about 30% of the time in an earlier analysis of 450 to 750 of the donors. Specific HLA alleles were associated with about 17,000 TCR beta sequences at a false discovery rate of 0.05 in a later analysis. A few of the identified cytomegalovirus-associated TCR beta chains were confirmed in vitro to be specific for cytomegalovirus antigens. Because HLA typing was missing for some donors at each locus, association tests included only the typed subset. In this cohort, only TCR beta chains were sequenced, and detectable features were limited by the absence of alpha or paired-chain data. In a later genetic analysis, a missense DCLRE1C variant was associated with V-gene and J-gene trimming of TCR beta chains, and the association was replicated in an independent cohort.

V lost 4 bases and J lost 6 bases; the stretch between them is 15 bases long. Including cysteine and phenylalanine, the CDR3 has 14 amino acids. Of all the DNA, just the CDR3 is kept, 42 bases in frame from base 1. The germline V gene provides CDR1 SGHDN and CDR2 FVKESK. Library method: the immunoSEQ multiplex PCR assay. The multiplex PCR relied on a mix of 60 forward primers for TCR Vbeta segments and 13 reverse primers for TCR Jbeta segments. The CDR3 region of rearranged TCR beta genes was amplified from genomic DNA by a multiplex PCR assay. Amplified TCR beta libraries were sequenced as 87-base-pair reads on the Illumina HiSeq System. Concerning the study's data processing: Across the 500 to 850 repertoires, a later analysis counted around 80 million unique TCR beta chains, 9.5 million to 12 million of which were shared by at least two donors. A nearest-neighbor algorithm error-corrected the raw reads and collapsed the reads into unique sequences, merging closely related sequences to remove PCR and sequencing errors. To assign V, D and J gene segments, CDR3 sequences were aligned to IMGT reference sequences. For a sequence to be retained, at least a six-nucleotide match to both a V gene segment and a J gene segment was required. A rearrangement counted as productive if the CDR3 had no stop codons and remained in frame with V and J, and every other rearrangement counted as non-productive. CDR3 was defined by IMGT convention, running from the second conserved V-encoded cysteine to the conserved J-encoded phenylalanine. In an earlier analysis of approximately 500 of the donors, sequences lacking an unambiguous match to a single V gene segment were excluded. An earlier analysis of several hundred of the donors called V segments functional above 56.7% productive rearrangements and segregating when the between-donor standard deviation exceeded 5%. A statistical classification framework was built to diagnose cytomegalovirus status from the catalog of TCR beta chain sequences. In a later analysis, TCR nucleotide sequences were compared against IMGT/GENE-DB human TR gene sequences so that V and J genes could be assigned. A later analysis assigned CDR3 sequences and most-parsimonious VDJ recombination scenarios with the TCRdist pipeline. In a later analysis, every TCR beta chain was defined by the combination of its CDR3 amino acid sequence and its V-gene family, and reads without a unique V-gene family were dropped. In a later analysis, approximately 640 highly shared, low-generation-probability nucleotide sequences were removed to address suspected cross-contamination and a sequencing artifact. In a later analysis, a clonal expansion index was calculated for each public chain from normalized within-repertoire ranks of inferred template counts. Generation probabilities in a later analysis came from a VDJ recombination model fitted to out-of-frame rearrangements, and those results were checked against IGoR. A later analysis scored TCR-TCR, TCR-HLA and TCR-CMV co-occurrence with hypergeometric tests, applying a repertoire-size bias correction to TCR pairs. To estimate false discovery rates, a later analysis permuted the HLA or CMV assignments 20 times. In a later analysis, co-occurring TCRs were grouped using DBSCAN, and TCRdist sequence similarity was added for clustering within HLA-allele-positive subsets. Repertoires with fewer than 30,000 or more than 120,000 public chains, plus five repertoires with anomalous nucleotide sharing, were excluded from co-occurrence clustering. Entries here come from immuneACCESS through TCRdb and include only in-frame sequences with V and J called. Some clones fail to appear in such tables; in the studies checked, an unresolved V gene covers under half of the shortfall, and the cause of the remainder is unknown. The DNA gave D and trimming, while V, J and clone size come from that table. For this sample there are 120,000 to 150,000 clones; around 70% appear just once. The top ten clonotypes cover 2% to 2.5% of the sample.

This clone has only one observation. What this receptor recognizes is not known. No much larger clone exists at a distance of one base, and base qualities are not known. The cohort was made up of hundreds of healthy bone marrow donors. All cohort members were sampled while nominally healthy, although unrecorded immune exposures were likely present. The donor was CMV seronegative and was included in the group of 352 seronegative cohort members. A peripheral blood sample was collected from each donor, and TCR beta sequencing was performed on peripheral blood mononuclear cells. Genomic DNA was extracted from the blood cell samples with the Qiagen DNeasy Blood Extraction Kit.

Sequenced input: PBMCs. The receptor comes from a man aged 35 to 55 in good health and CMV-seronegative. Recombination linked TRBV14 to TRBJ2-5, and TRBD2 may be the D gene, going by 5 matching bases. The DNA sequence is as follows: TGTGCCAGCAGCCCCACCGGGGTATTAAAGACCCAGTACTTC. Its product reads: CASSPTGVLKTQYF. Extended through the reference TRBV14 and TRBJ2-5 proteins, this CDR3 yields the full variable domain: EAGVTQFPSHSVIEKGQTVTLRCDPISGHDNLYWYRRVMGKEIKFLLHFVKESKQDESGMPNNRFLAERTGGTYSTLKVQPAELEDSGVYFCASSPTGVLKTQYFGPGTRLLVL.